This T cell receptor (beta chain) originates from a study of blood T cell repertoires in COVID-19. Study details: Sample material is recorded as cDNA or gDNA derived from T cells, B-cell-depleted T cells, or PBMCs.

This CDR3 comprises 13 residues. Germline trimming cut 7 bases from V and 8 bases from J; bases unmatched to any gene: 13. CDR1 is SQVTM, CDR2 ANQGSEA, per germline. In the original analysis: Amplification with reference gene primers provided the estimates of nucleated cell counts. Profiling relied on immunoSEQ multiplex PCR, and the TCRdb table lists in-frame clones only, not all of them. The V and J calls and clone size were taken over from that table, and D and trimming were inferred from the DNA. Counted here are roughly 380,000 clones, about 88% occurring once; the ten biggest clones make up 1.5% to 1.8%.

The receptor comes from a middle-aged woman with COVID-19, enrolled during active disease. V usage is TRBV29-1 and J usage is TRBJ1-2; 7 positions agree with TRBD1. Sequenced: peripheral blood. Written as DNA, the CDR3 is TGCAGCGGCAACAGGGGCCGCGACGGGGGCTACACCTTC. Its protein is CSGNRGRDGGYTF.